The 21 T cell receptor beta chains below were found in one sample sequenced in a study of T-cell reconstitution after alpha-beta-depleted transplantation in children (dated by TCRdb to the mid-2010s). Receptors were amplified or captured by PCR. The instrument given in TCRdb is Illumina HiSeq 2500. Molecular barcoding was employed in the preparation of TCR libraries, with unique molecular identifiers being used to normalize TCRbeta repertoire quantification. TCRdb passed the public sequencing reads through fastp at Q25 and MiXCR, retaining productive beta sequences. Entries are consolidated by CDR3 protein sequence, retaining the most common genes and DNA. The sample table lists almost 400,000 distinct CDR3 sequences, roughly 21% of them with a count of one. Jointly, the top ten make up around 4% of the sample. This specimen was PBMCs from the stem cell graft donor, taken from the stem cell graft. All receptors derive from a human donor who donated a stem cell graft to a child with acute myeloid leukemia.

This clonotype was picked up many times. The V gene is TRBV20-1, the J gene TRBJ2-7; D possibly corresponds to TRBD2 (7 bases). Trimming removed 1 base at V and 2 bases at J, with 12 bases between. Germline assignment: CDR1 DFQATT and CDR2 SNEGSKA (reference sequence). The CDR3 length is 14 residues. The CDR3 nucleotides are TGCAGTGCTAGAGCAGGGGCGGGAGCCTACGAGCAGTACTTC. This gives the protein CSARAGAGAYEQYF.

This clonotype was observed a handful of times. DNA for the CDR3: TGCGCCAGCAGCCAAGGGGACAGCACAGAGACCCAGTACTTC. Protein: CASSQGDSTETQYF. The chain uses TRBV4-1 and TRBJ2-5, with 7 positions matching TRBD1. This CDR3 contains 14 residues. V lost 1 base and J lost 4; bases outside the gene matches: 3. Germline V gives CDR1 MGHRA, CDR2 YSYEKL.

This clonotype was counted a few times. The genes are TRBV6-1 and TRBJ1-1; no reliable D call. The CDR3 consists of 11 residues. The V end lost 0 bases, the J end lost 10 bases, and 6 bases lay between the germline ends. Germline V gene sequence: CDR1 MNHNS, CDR2 SASEGT. The CDR3 protein is CASSEAGLAFF. CDR3 DNA sequence: TGTGCCAGCAGTGAAGCTGGTTTAGCTTTCTTT.

V and J are TRBV20-1 and TRBJ1-2, with 9 bases lining up with TRBD1. V gave up 6 bases and J gave up 4 bases; unmatched junction bases: 6. The CDR3 covers 13 residues. CDR1 DFQATT and CDR2 SNEGSKA come from the germline V gene (reference sequence). The CDR3, as DNA: TGCAGTGCCCCCTTGACAGGGGGCTATGGCTACACCTTC. Its protein is CSAPLTGGYGYTF.

This clonotype has just a few counts. V is TRBV7-9 and J is TRBJ2-7; tentative D call: TRBD2 (6 bases). Trimming took off 3 bases at V and 3 bases at J, with 12 bases between the two ends. CDR1 is SEHNR and CDR2 is FQNEAQ in the germline V gene (reference sequence). The CDR3 is 14 amino acids. The CDR3 DNA is TGTGCCAGCAGCTTGAGCGGGCTAGACTACGAGCAGTACTTC. Amino acids: CASSLSGLDYEQYF.

The CDR3 sequence is CSVELGTRYGYTF. As DNA, the CDR3 is TGCAGCGTTGAATTAGGGACACGGTATGGCTACACCTTC. The chain is built from TRBV29-1 and TRBJ1-2; D perhaps matches TRBD1 (6 bases). In germline, CDR1 is SQVTM, CDR2 ANQGSEA. Between the trimmed V and J ends, which lost 2 bases and 5 bases, there was a span of 12 bases. The CDR3 extends over 13 amino acids.

Ten or more counts support this clonotype. The chain has TRBV20-1 and TRBJ1-5, with D tentatively TRBD1 (6 bases). V was clipped by 6 bases and J by 4 bases, with 13 bases between them. The CDR3 length is 13 residues. Per germline, CDR1 DFQATT and CDR2 SNEGSKA (reference sequence). This chain's CDR3 is CSALLQGNQPQHF. DNA for the CDR3: TGCAGTGCCTTATTACAGGGAAATCAGCCCCAGCATTTT.

The chain couples TRBV20-1 to TRBJ2-7; the match to TRBD1 covers 8 bases. The V gene's germline CDR1 is DFQATT and CDR2 SNEGSKA (reference sequence). This CDR3 spans 13 amino acids. The CDR3 here is CSAEGDRTYEQYF. CDR3 coding DNA: TGCAGCGCTGAGGGGGACAGGACCTACGAGCAGTACTTC.

The chain carries TRBV7-9 and TRBJ2-1, with 8 bases matching TRBD2. The CDR3 is 14 amino acids. After removal of 3 bases from V and 9 bases from J, the junction contained 7 bases not matched to a gene. Germline lookup yields CDR1 SEHNR and CDR2 FQNEAQ (reference sequence). CDR3 loop: CASSFLAGDREQFF. The CDR3 DNA reads TGTGCCAGCAGCTTTCTAGCGGGCGACCGTGAGCAGTTCTTC.

The V and J genes are TRBV5-1 and TRBJ2-7; D possibly corresponds to TRBD2 (6 bases). The CDR3 runs to 15 residues. Trimming cost V 2 bases and J 5 bases, with 17 bases left between them. CDR1 and CDR2 (germline): SGHRS, YFSETQ. CDR3 residues: CASSFELAGLDEQYF. The CDR3 region has the DNA TGCGCCAGCAGCTTCGAACTAGCCGGATTGGACGAGCAGTACTTC.

This chain joins TRBV12-3 or TRBV12-4 and TRBJ1-1, with 8 bases fitting TRBD1. V gave up 2 bases and J gave up 3 bases; unmatched junction bases: 2. This CDR3 comprises 14 residues. The CDR3 region is CASSLQGADTEAFF. DNA of the CDR3: TGTGCCAGCAGTTTACAGGGGGCAGACACTGAAGCTTTCTTT.

This clonotype was recorded a few times. J is TRBJ2-5 and V is TRBV28, with 10 bases aligning to TRBD1. V dropped 1 base and J dropped 0; count of bases not matched to a gene: 5. CDR3 length equals 17 residues. From germline, CDR1 is MDHEN and CDR2 SYDVKM. The chain's CDR3 is CASSLSRDRGYQETQYF. The CDR3 DNA reads TGTGCCAGCAGTTTATCCCGGGACAGGGGTTACCAAGAGACCCAGTACTTC.

This clonotype was recorded a few times. The gene calls are TRBV20-1 and TRBJ1-1, with D perhaps TRBD1 (6 bases). Trimming took off 3 bases at V and 6 bases at J, with 14 bases between the two ends. Germline loops: CDR1 DFQATT, CDR2 SNEGSKA (reference sequence). CDR3 size: 13 residues. The CDR3 DNA reads as TGCAGTGCTAGGTGGGGGGCGCAGGCTGAAGCTTTCTTT. Translation: CSARWGAQAEAFF.

The chain is built from TRBV20-1 and TRBJ2-1, with D unclear. This CDR3 is built from 16 residues. V was shortened by 3 bases and J by 5 bases, with 20 bases between the two germline ends. Germline V CDR1 and CDR2: DFQATT, SNEGSKA (reference sequence). The CDR3 coding sequence is TGCAGTGCTAGGTTACCCCTAAATGGCCAAAACAATGAGCAGTTCTTC. It codes for CSARLPLNGQNNEQFF.

This clonotype was seen a few times. The chain couples TRBV6-5 to TRBJ2-7; 8 bases are a match to TRBD2. This CDR3 contains 14 residues. The V gene's germline CDR1 is MNHEY and CDR2 SVGAGI. V was pared by 5 bases and J by 1 base, with 4 bases of the junction left unmatched. The chain's CDR3 is CASSRGTSSYEQYF. As DNA, the CDR3 is TGTGCCAGCAGTCGGGGGACTAGTTCCTACGAGCAGTACTTC.

In its sample, this clonotype was seen many times. The chain recombines TRBV29-1 with TRBJ2-7; D ambiguous. The CDR3 length is 12 residues. CDR1 is SQVTM, CDR2 ANQGSEA, per germline. Trimming shortened V by 4 bases and J by 5 bases, and 12 bases separated the two germline ends. The CDR3 loop reads CSVVVVSHEQYF. The CDR3 DNA is TGCAGCGTTGTTGTGGTTAGTCACGAGCAGTACTTC.

The chain employs TRBV29-1 and TRBJ2-3; D perhaps matches TRBD1 (6 bases). The CDR3 sequence is 18 residues long. Trimming cost V 1 base and J 2 bases, with 22 bases left between them. Germline CDR1 SQVTM, CDR2 ANQGSEA. CDR3 in amino acids: CSVEVVRDTQKFTDTQYF. CDR3 bases: TGCAGCGTTGAAGTAGTCCGGGACACCCAAAAGTTCACAGATACGCAGTATTTT.

The chain is built from TRBV15 and TRBJ2-7; D may be TRBD2 (6 bases). V shed 0 bases and J shed 4 bases, with 19 bases lying between them. CDR3 length equals 17 residues. Germline V gene data show CDR1 as LNHNV and CDR2 as YYDKDF (reference sequence). The CDR3 DNA follows: TGTGCCACCAGCAGAGATCTCGGGGGTTCCCGAATGTACGAGCAGTACTTC. Protein: CATSRDLGGSRMYEQYF.

This CDR3 reads CASSRKGASNTEAFF. Written as DNA, the CDR3 is TGCGCCAGCAGCCGTAAGGGGGCCTCGAACACTGAAGCTTTCTTT. The chain recombines TRBV4-1 with TRBJ1-1, with 7 bases fitting TRBD1. The CDR3 is made up of 15 amino acids. The germline V gene has CDR1 MGHRA and CDR2 YSYEKL. Trimming took 4 bases from V and 1 from J; bases not matched to a gene: 6.

J is TRBJ2-7 and V is TRBV5-1, with D perhaps matching TRBD2 (7 bases). The germline CDR1 and CDR2 sequences are SGHRS and YFSETQ. Deletions cut 1 base from V and 3 bases from J, with 17 bases between. The CDR3 covers 16 residues. The CDR3 region has the DNA TGCGCCAGCAGCTTGTTAGAGGGGGGGAGTGTCTACGAGCAGTACTTC. Its protein product is CASSLLEGGSVYEQYF.

The J gene is TRBJ1-4, the V gene TRBV7-2; D uncertain. CDR1 is SGHTA, CDR2 FQGNSA, per germline. This CDR3 region has 14 residues. The V gene lost 2 bases and the J gene lost 7 bases, with 11 bases spanning the gap. CDR3 DNA sequence: TGTGCCAGCAGCTTAACGGGGATCGGTGAAAAACTGTTTTTT. Protein sequence: CASSLTGIGEKLFF.